The subject of this entry is one T cell receptor (beta chain). Its antigen remains unknown. Some clones are missing from TCRdb's copy, which holds only in-frame ones; the method was immunoSEQ multiplex PCR. The table has some 30,000 clones, around 80% seen once; the top ten hold about 20%. These data originate in a study of T cell repertoires in ileal Crohn's disease. Trimming took 2 bases from V and 1 from J, leaving 6 bases between them. This CDR3 is 14 amino acids long. CDR1 is MNHEY and CDR2 is SMNVEV in the germline V gene (reference sequence). Findings and caveats of the study: Compared with non-smokers, active smokers at surgery showed more clonal expansions. Mucosal expansions were suggested to be mainly CD8 T cells. Clonality above 26.8% at surgery always came with endoscopic recurrence.

Adults with ileal or ileocolonic Crohn's disease and an indication for resection were eligible. The sequence was collected from an adult with Crohn's disease. Sequencing was performed on ileal tissue. The chain employs TRBV27 and TRBJ1-5; tentative D call: TRBD1 (6 bases). Written as DNA, the CDR3 is TGTGCCAGCAGTTTAGGGGGCAGCAATCAGCCCCAGCATTTT. Its translation: CASSLGGSNQPQHF.